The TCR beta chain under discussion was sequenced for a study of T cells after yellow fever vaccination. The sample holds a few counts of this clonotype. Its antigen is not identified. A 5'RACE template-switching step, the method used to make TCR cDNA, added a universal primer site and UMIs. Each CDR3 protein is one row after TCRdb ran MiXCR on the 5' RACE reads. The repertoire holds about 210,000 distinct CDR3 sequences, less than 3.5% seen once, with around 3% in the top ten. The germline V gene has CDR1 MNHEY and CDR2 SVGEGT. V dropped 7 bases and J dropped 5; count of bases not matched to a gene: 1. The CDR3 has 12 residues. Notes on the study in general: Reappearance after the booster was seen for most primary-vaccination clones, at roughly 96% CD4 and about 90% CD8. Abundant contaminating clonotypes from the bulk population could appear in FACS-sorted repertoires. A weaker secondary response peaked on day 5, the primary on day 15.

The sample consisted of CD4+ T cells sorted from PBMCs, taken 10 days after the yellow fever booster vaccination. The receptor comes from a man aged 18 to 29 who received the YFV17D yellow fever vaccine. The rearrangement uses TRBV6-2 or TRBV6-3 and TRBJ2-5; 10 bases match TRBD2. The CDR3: CASKRGGETQYF. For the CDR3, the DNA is TGTGCCAGCAAGCGGGGGGGTGAGACCCAGTACTTC.